Presented here are 17 T cell receptor beta chains from one specimen sequenced in a study of shared clonotypes between healthy human individuals. CD45RO negativity and positive selection for CCR7 defined naive CD8 cells, a population that excluded terminally differentiated effector memory CD45RA+ cells. Clones were read by immunoSEQ multiplex PCR, and TCRdb kept only the in-frame ones, dropping some. The table has roughly 850,000 clones, around 96% seen once. Sequenced: naive CD8+ T cells sorted from blood. All receptors come from a man aged 25-45 years in good health.

This chain connects TRBV12-5 to TRBJ2-5, with 9 bases that match TRBD2. Looked up from germline, CDR1 is LGHNT and CDR2 is FRNRAP. CDR3 size: 21 residues. V gave up 1 base and J gave up 1 base; unmatched junction bases: 19. For the CDR3, the DNA is TGTGCTAGTGGTTTGGATAGTTCCGGGACTAGCATATTCAGCGGCCAAGAGACCCAGTACTTC. It specifies CASGLDSSGTSIFSGQETQYF.

As concerns this clone: Different DNA sequences within this sample yield the same CDR3. The chain combines TRBV29-1 with TRBJ1-1; D is unclear. The CDR3 loop spans 12 amino acids. Trimming took 4 bases from V and 1 from J, leaving 7 bases between them. Per germline, CDR1 SQVTM and CDR2 ANQGSEA. In nucleotides, the CDR3 is TGCAGCGTTGTATCAGGGAACACTGAAGCTTTCTTT. Translating it yields CSVVSGNTEAFF.

This sequence joins TRBV5-5 and TRBJ1-1; D ambiguous. With 0 bases removed from V and 5 bases from J, the gap between germline ends came to 8 bases. The CDR3 spans 13 residues. CDR1 is SGHKS and CDR2 is YYEKEE in the germline V gene (reference sequence). Here the CDR3 reads CASSLGQATEAFF. Written as DNA, the CDR3 is TGTGCCAGCAGCTTGGGCCAGGCGACTGAAGCTTTCTTT.

CDR3 bases: TGTGCCAGCAGCACAAACCCGCGGGGGCGAAACTATGGCTACACCTTC. The encoded protein is CASSTNPRGRNYGYTF. V and J are TRBV9 and TRBJ1-2; weak D call: TRBD1 (6 bases). Germline V gives CDR1 SGDLS, CDR2 YYNGEE. V gave up 4 bases and J gave up 2 bases, with 18 bases separating them. This CDR3 has 16 amino acids. Based on the CDR3 plus reference TRBV9 and TRBJ1-2, the full variable domain is DSGVTQTPKHLITATGQRVTLRCSPRSGDLSVYWYQQSLDQGLQFLIQYYNGEERAKGNILERFSAQQFPDLHSELNLSSLELGDSALYFCASSTNPRGRNYGYTFGSGTRLTVV.

The V call is TRBV11-2, the J call TRBJ2-1; D is perhaps TRBD2 (6 bases). CDR3 length: 14 residues. Per germline, CDR1 SGHAT and CDR2 FQNNGV. V lost 4 bases, J lost 5 bases, and 12 bases lay in between. CDR3 DNA sequence: TGTGCCAGCAGCTCCCGGGACTTAAACAATGAGCAGTTCTTC. It translates to CASSSRDLNNEQFF.

Remarks on this clone: An end of the junction does not agree with germline; a read error may underlie this. The gene calls are TRBV28 and TRBJ2-7; TRBD2 is a possible D gene (6 bases). CDR1 is MDHEN and CDR2 is SYDVKM in the germline V gene. There are 13 residues in the CDR3. CDR3 loop: CASNLAETGEQYF. The CDR3 DNA sequence: TGTGCCAGCAATTTAGCGGAGACGGGCGAGCAGTACTTC.

The V and J genes are TRBV7-6 and TRBJ2-1; 8 nucleotides line up with TRBD2. This CDR3 has 18 residues. The junction had 18 bases not matched to a gene; V was cut back by 3 bases and J by 8 bases. Germline V gene data show CDR1 as SGHVS and CDR2 as FNYEAQ. CDR3 DNA sequence: TGTGCCAGCAGCTTTTTCGGGGAGTCAGTAGGGCGGGAGGATGAGCAGTTCTTC. Residues: CASSFFGESVGREDEQFF.

This clone was seen once. The V call is TRBV2, the J call TRBJ2-4, with 8 bases aligning to TRBD1. There are 17 residues in the CDR3. With 6 bases clipped from V and 5 bases from J, the junction kept 15 bases outside the gene matches. Germline-derived CDR1 and CDR2 are SNHLY and FYNNEI. The CDR3 sequence is CASSDWTGRSGENIQYF. The CDR3, as DNA: TGTGCCAGCAGCGATTGGACAGGGAGGAGTGGGGAAAACATTCAGTACTTC.

CDR3 in DNA: TGTGCCAGCAGTGTAGGTGACAGGGTGGGCACTGAAGCTTTCTTT. Amino acid sequence: CASSVGDRVGTEAFF. This chain uses TRBV2 with TRBJ1-1; 7 bases fit TRBD1. The CDR3 spans 15 residues. Germline V lookup: CDR1 SNHLY, CDR2 FYNNEI. J gave up 4 bases and V 4 bases, and 9 bases lay outside the gene matches. Looking up the rest from reference TRBV2 and TRBJ1-1 gives the full variable domain: EPEVTQTPSHQVTQMGQEVILRCVPISNHLYFYWYRQILGQKVEFLVSFYNNEISEKSEIFDDQFSVERPDGSNFTLKIRSTKLEDSAMYFCASSVGDRVGTEAFFGQGTRLTVV.

V is TRBV6-4 and J is TRBJ2-1; 8 nucleotides line up with TRBD2. CDR3 length: 15 amino acids. Germline CDR1 MRHNA, CDR2 SNTAGT. With V trimmed by 3 bases and J by 12 bases, 13 bases remained unmatched. The CDR3 here is CASSERGLAGEGQFF. The CDR3 region has the DNA TGTGCCAGCAGTGAGCGAGGGCTAGCGGGCGAGGGGCAGTTCTTC.

Concerning this clone itself: The sample carries other DNA sequences with the same CDR3. The V and J genes are TRBV27 and TRBJ2-7; D remains ambiguous. The CDR3 length is 10 residues. Germline loops: CDR1 MNHEY, CDR2 SMNVEV (reference sequence). Trimming cost V 8 bases and J 4 bases, with 6 bases left between them. CDR3 sequence (DNA): TGTGCCAGCGGATTATACGAGCAGTACTTC. Translating it yields CASGLYEQYF.

The chain couples TRBV9 to TRBJ2-6; D remains ambiguous. V lost 4 bases and J 4 bases, leaving 12 bases between the germline ends. The germline gives CDR1 SGDLS, CDR2 YYNGEE. The length of the CDR3 is 15 residues. The CDR3 here is CASSHPDTGANVLTF. The CDR3 DNA is TGTGCCAGCAGCCACCCCGATACAGGGGCCAACGTCCTGACTTTC.

J is TRBJ2-3 and V is TRBV9; 10 bases line up with TRBD2. The CDR3 is 16 residues long. V trimming: 3 bases; J trimming: 2 bases; junction bases outside the gene matches: 6. Germline V gene lookup returns CDR1 SGDLS and CDR2 YYNGEE. CDR3 bases: TGTGCCAGCAGCGAGATAGCGGGAGGCCTCACAGATACGCAGTATTTT. This encodes CASSEIAGGLTDTQYF.

The genes are TRBV11-2 and TRBJ1-1; D is possibly TRBD1 (5 bases). CDR1 is SGHAT, CDR2 FQNNGV, per germline. Trimming shortened V by 2 bases and J by 4 bases, and 14 bases separated the two germline ends. The CDR3 consists of 15 residues. The CDR3 DNA sequence: TGTGCCAGCAGCTTAAGGTACGGGGGAGGCACTGAAGCTTTCTTT. Its translation is CASSLRYGGGTEAFF.

V gene TRBV4-3 combines with J gene TRBJ1-2, with TRBD1 matching 11 bases. CDR1 and CDR2 (germline): LGHNA, YSLEER. The CDR3 has 16 residues. The V gene end was trimmed by 3 bases and the J gene end by 5 bases; junction bases not matched to a gene: 8. The CDR3 DNA reads TGCGCCAGCAGCCATGATGGGACAGGGGGACGATATGGCTACACCTTC. Its translation is CASSHDGTGGRYGYTF.

The rearrangement uses TRBV9 and TRBJ2-1, with a weak D call TRBD2 (6 bases). The CDR3 contains 18 residues. Germline V lookup: CDR1 SGDLS, CDR2 YYNGEE. Trimming took off 5 bases at V and 8 bases at J, with 29 bases between the two ends. The CDR3 spells CASSAVPGLRIKPDEQFF. CDR3 nucleotides: TGTGCCAGCAGTGCCGTCCCGGGACTCCGTATTAAGCCCGATGAGCAGTTCTTC.

Points on this clone: Since a much larger clone is just one base distant, this may be a read error. Other DNA sequences from this sample encode an identical CDR3 as well. The V and J genes are TRBV6-5 and TRBJ2-7; 11 bases align to TRBD1. Germline V gene data show CDR1 as MNHEY and CDR2 as SVGAGI. The CDR3 totals 14 residues. V shed 5 bases, J shed 3 bases, and the junction held 3 bases outside the gene matches. The CDR3 region is CASSHGTGGYEQYF. Written as DNA, the CDR3 is TGTGCCAGCAGTCACGGGACAGGGGGCTACGAGCAGTACTTC.